The text below deals with one T cell receptor (beta chain). Its antigen is undetermined. The CDR3 has 14 residues. Germline CDR1 SGDLS, CDR2 YYNGEE. These data originate in a study of CXCR3-negative and CXCR3-positive naive CD8 T cells. Regarding the study as a whole: Hydrophobicity of TRB CDR3s was greater in CXCR3-positive naive cells than in CXCR3-negative naive cells. Both naive subsets carried similar amounts of surface CD5, so TCR strength was inferred from TRB CDR3 properties.

Libraries were UMI-labeled 5' RACE TRB cDNA. TCRdb re-called the 5' RACE reads and catalogs CDR3 proteins one per entry, DNA excluded. Its listing shows approximately 89,000 distinct CDR3 sequences. The rearrangement uses TRBV9 and TRBJ2-1; TCRdb outputs TRBD1, but without DNA this stays unchecked. Sequencing was carried out using naive CXCR3+ CD8+ T cells from blood. Subset specified: CD45RO-CCR7+CD27+CD95- naive CD8+ T cells expressing CXCR3 (TNR3+). The receptor comes from a human donor in good health. Some clones in this sample may be carry-over from other donors' samples. Here the CDR3 reads CASSPVGEILEQFF. Variable domain in full (rest from reference TRBV9 and TRBJ2-1): DSGVTQTPKHLITATGQRVTLRCSPRSGDLSVYWYQQSLDQGLQFLIQYYNGEERAKGNILERFSAQQFPDLHSELNLSSLELGDSALYFCASSPVGEILEQFFGPGTRLTVL.